A single sample is the source of the 9 T cell receptor beta chains below, sequenced in a study of cytomegalovirus exposure and HLA in healthy donors. PCR amplification relied on 60 Vbeta primers (plus 13 Jbeta primers). Only in-frame clones appear in the TCRdb table, and some are missing; sequencing was by immunoSEQ multiplex PCR. Found here are over 130,000 clones, around 80% of them singletons; the top ten hold 2.4%. The source material was PBMCs. The receptor set was obtained from a man in his fifties in good health and CMV-seronegative.

The chain couples TRBV27 to TRBJ2-5; the match to TRBD2 covers 9 bases. The end of the DNA is better explained by TRBJ2-7, so the J call may be wrong. This CDR3 spans 15 amino acids. In germline, CDR1 is MNHEY, CDR2 SMNVEV (reference sequence). CDR3 residues: CASTQAGGDISEQYF. The CDR3 DNA reads TGTGCCAGCACTCAAGCGGGAGGCGATATCTCCGAGCAGTACTTC.

The rearrangement uses TRBV2 and TRBJ1-4; 7 nucleotides agree with TRBD1. Losses at the gene ends were 8 bases for V and 5 bases for J; bases not matched to a gene: 8. CDR1 SNHLY and CDR2 FYNNEI come from the germline V gene. CDR3 length: 14 residues. CDR3 residues: CASEIGTANEKLFF. The CDR3 coding sequence is TGTGCCAGCGAGATCGGGACAGCGAATGAAAAACTGTTTTTT.

This clone was seen only a few times. The chain links TRBV2 to TRBJ2-7; D call uncertain. V shed 6 bases and J shed 3 bases, with 15 bases lying between them. This CDR3 contains 14 residues. Germline values: CDR1 SNHLY, CDR2 FYNNEI. CDR3: CASRTDRTNYEQYF. The DNA of the CDR3 is TGTGCCAGCAGGACTGACCGAACCAACTACGAGCAGTACTTC.

The CDR3 DNA sequence: TGTGCCAGCAGCCCGACTAGCGGGAGGTCCTCGGAGCAGTACTTC. Protein product: CASSPTSGRSSEQYF. This sequence joins TRBV11-2 and TRBJ2-7, with 13 bases matching TRBD2. V lost 5 bases to trimming and J lost 7 bases; unmatched junction nucleotides: 8. The CDR3 has 15 amino acids. Germline V lookup: CDR1 SGHAT, CDR2 FQNNGV.

The V gene is TRBV5-4, the J gene TRBJ2-5, with 13 bases lining up with TRBD2. The length of the CDR3 is 15 residues. Trimming cost V 4 bases and J 5 bases; bases outside gene matches: 5. CDR1 is SGHNT, CDR2 YYREEE, per germline (reference sequence). The CDR3 is CASSPGLAGPETQYF. The CDR3 bases are TGTGCCAGCAGCCCGGGACTAGCGGGGCCGGAGACCCAGTACTTC.

The V and J genes are TRBV7-9 and TRBJ2-3; 9 bases are a match to TRBD2. The CDR3 length is 15 residues. The trim removed 6 bases at V and 0 bases at J, leaving 4 bases unmatched. Looked up from germline, CDR1 is SEHNR and CDR2 is FQNEAQ (reference sequence). The CDR3 DNA follows: TGTGCCAGCAGGGCTACTAGCGGGAGCACAGATACGCAGTATTTT. Its translation: CASRATSGSTDTQYF.

The rearrangement uses TRBV5-4 and TRBJ2-1, with TRBD1 matching over 8 bases. CDR1 SGHNT and CDR2 YYREEE come from the germline V gene (reference sequence). J gave up 6 bases and V 1 base, and 15 bases lay outside the gene matches. The CDR3 runs 18 residues. CDR3 amino acids: CASSLPWARTGLGNEQFF. The CDR3 nucleotides read TGTGCCAGCAGCTTGCCCTGGGCCCGGACAGGGCTAGGCAATGAGCAGTTCTTC.

This chain uses TRBV7-9 with TRBJ1-1, with D possibly matching TRBD1 (6 bases). The V and J ends lost 0 bases and 4 bases respectively, with 12 bases between them. The CDR3 spans 15 residues. The germline CDR1 and CDR2 sequences are SEHNR and FQNEAQ (reference sequence). The chain's CDR3 is CASSLAHRVRTEAFF. The CDR3 DNA reads TGTGCCAGCAGCTTAGCGCACAGGGTCCGCACTGAAGCTTTCTTT.

The chain carries TRBV5-1 and TRBJ2-3; 7 nucleotides match TRBD2. Germline lookup yields CDR1 SGHRS and CDR2 YFSETQ. CDR3 length: 19 residues. After removal of 3 bases from V and 5 bases from J, the junction contained 21 bases not matched to a gene. The CDR3 loop reads CASSSRLGVASGRGDTQYF. In DNA, the CDR3 is TGCGCCAGCAGCTCGCGACTTGGTGTGGCTAGCGGTAGAGGAGATACGCAGTATTTT.